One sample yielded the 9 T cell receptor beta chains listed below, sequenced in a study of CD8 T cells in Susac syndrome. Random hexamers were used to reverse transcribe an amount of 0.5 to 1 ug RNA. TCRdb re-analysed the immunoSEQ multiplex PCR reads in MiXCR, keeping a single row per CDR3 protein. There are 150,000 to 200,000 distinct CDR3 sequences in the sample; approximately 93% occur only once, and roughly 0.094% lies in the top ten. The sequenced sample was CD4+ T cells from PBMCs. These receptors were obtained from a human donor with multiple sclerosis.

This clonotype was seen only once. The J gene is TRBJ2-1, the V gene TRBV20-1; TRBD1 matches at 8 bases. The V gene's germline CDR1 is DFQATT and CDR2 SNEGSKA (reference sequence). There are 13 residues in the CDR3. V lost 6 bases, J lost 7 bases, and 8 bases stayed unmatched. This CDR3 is CSAGGQEGNEQFF. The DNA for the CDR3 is TGCAGTGCGGGGGGACAGGAGGGTAATGAGCAGTTCTTC.

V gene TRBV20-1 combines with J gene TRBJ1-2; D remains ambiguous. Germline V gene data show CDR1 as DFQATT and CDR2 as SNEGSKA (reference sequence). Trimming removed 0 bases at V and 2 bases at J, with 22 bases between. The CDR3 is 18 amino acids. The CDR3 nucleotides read TGCAGTGCTAGAGATCCACTCGGCAGGAAGGCCAAGAACTATGGCTACACCTTC. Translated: CSARDPLGRKAKNYGYTF.

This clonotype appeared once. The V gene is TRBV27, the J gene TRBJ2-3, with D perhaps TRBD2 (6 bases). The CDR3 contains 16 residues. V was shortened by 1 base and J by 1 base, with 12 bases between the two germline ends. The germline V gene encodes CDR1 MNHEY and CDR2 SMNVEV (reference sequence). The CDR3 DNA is TGTGCCAGCAGTTTATGGGGCGGGGTGGGCACAGATACGCAGTATTTT. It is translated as CASSLWGGVGTDTQYF.

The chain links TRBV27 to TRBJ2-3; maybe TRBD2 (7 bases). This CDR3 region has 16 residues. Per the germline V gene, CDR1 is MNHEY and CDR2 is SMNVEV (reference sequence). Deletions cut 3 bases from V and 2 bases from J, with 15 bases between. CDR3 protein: CASSFKGEGYTDTQYF. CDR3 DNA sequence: TGTGCCAGCAGTTTTAAGGGGGAGGGGTACACAGATACGCAGTATTTT.

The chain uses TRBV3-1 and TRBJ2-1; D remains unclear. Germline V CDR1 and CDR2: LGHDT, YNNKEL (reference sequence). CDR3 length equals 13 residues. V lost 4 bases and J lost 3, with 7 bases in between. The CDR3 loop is CASSRSDYNEQFF. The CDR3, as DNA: TGTGCCAGCAGCCGAAGTGACTACAATGAGCAGTTCTTC.

The DNA of the CDR3 is TGTGCCAGCAGTTTATGGGGGTTTAACACTGAAGCTTTCTTT. Encoded protein: CASSLWGFNTEAFF. The V call is TRBV12-3 or TRBV12-4, the J call TRBJ1-1, with D perhaps TRBD1 (5 bases). CDR3 length: 14 amino acids. V was pared by 2 bases and J by 2 bases, with 9 bases between.

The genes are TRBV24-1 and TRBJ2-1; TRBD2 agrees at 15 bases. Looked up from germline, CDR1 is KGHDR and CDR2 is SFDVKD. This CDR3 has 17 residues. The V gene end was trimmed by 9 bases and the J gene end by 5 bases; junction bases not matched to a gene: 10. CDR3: CATLGTSGGPGHNEQFF. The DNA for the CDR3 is TGTGCCACCTTAGGGACTAGCGGGGGGCCTGGGCACAATGAGCAGTTCTTC.

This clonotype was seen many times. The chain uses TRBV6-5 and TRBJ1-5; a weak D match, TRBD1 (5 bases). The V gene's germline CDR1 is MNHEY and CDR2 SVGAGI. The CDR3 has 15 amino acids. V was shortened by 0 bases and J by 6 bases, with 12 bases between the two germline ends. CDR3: CASSYSGVGGQPQHF. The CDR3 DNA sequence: TGTGCCAGCAGTTACTCAGGAGTCGGGGGTCAGCCCCAGCATTTT.

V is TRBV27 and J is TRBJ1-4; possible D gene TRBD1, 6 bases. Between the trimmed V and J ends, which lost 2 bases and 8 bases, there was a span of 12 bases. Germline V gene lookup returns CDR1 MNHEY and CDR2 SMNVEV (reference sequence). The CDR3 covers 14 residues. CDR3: CASSLNGGKEKLFF. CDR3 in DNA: TGTGCCAGCAGTTTAAATGGGGGCAAGGAAAAACTGTTTTTT.